The rows below give T cell receptor beta chains drawn from one sample of a study of blood T cells in healthy people across ages. TCRdb used MiXCR to reprocess the 5' RACE reads, holding one entry per CDR3 protein. The sample carries about 580,000 distinct CDR3 sequences, roughly 43% recorded once. Sequencing was carried out using blood. The receptors derive from an elderly man in good health. CDR3s include the opening cysteine and the closing phenylalanine or tryptophan. The order of the fields is clone size, J gene, V gene, D gene, CDR3 protein, CDR3 DNA. The D gene is left open where the match is weak. Clone size is given for some rows only: seen once, a few or many times, or a class if the clone is expanded.

size: .; J: TRBJ1-2; V: TRBV6-1; D: .; CDR3: CASSEGQYGYTF; DNA: TGTGCCAGCAGTGAAGGGCAGTATGGCTACACCTTC
size: .; J: TRBJ2-2; V: TRBV7-2; D: .; CDR3: CASSRPLNTGELFF; DNA: TGTGCCAGCAGCCGCCCCCTGAACACCGGGGAGCTGTTTTTT
size: .; J: TRBJ1-2; V: TRBV3-1; D: TRBD1; CDR3: CASSQDAGTGSGYTF; DNA: TGTGCCAGCAGCCAAGATGCCGGGACAGGGTCAGGCTACACCTTC
size: few; J: TRBJ2-7; V: TRBV11-2; D: TRBD1; CDR3: CASSSIDRVAYEQYF; DNA: TGTGCCAGCAGCTCTATTGACAGGGTAGCCTACGAGCAGTACTTC
size: .; J: TRBJ2-7; V: TRBV6-2/TRBV6-3; D: TRBD1; CDR3: CASKAGTGQVEQYF; DNA: TGTGCCAGCAAGGCCGGGACAGGCCAAGTAGAGCAGTACTTC
size: .; J: TRBJ1-2; V: TRBV6-5; D: TRBD1; CDR3: CASRLGQGLSGYGYTF; DNA: TGTGCCAGCAGACTCGGACAGGGACTCTCCGGCTATGGCTACACCTTC
size: .; J: TRBJ1-5; V: TRBV4-1; D: .; CDR3: CASSQHAGSSNQPQHF; DNA: TGCGCCAGCAGCCAGCATGCGGGGAGTAGCAATCAGCCCCAGCATTTT
size: .; J: TRBJ2-5; V: TRBV28; D: TRBD2; CDR3: CASSLGGGLTQYF; DNA: TGTGCCAGCAGTTTGGGGGGAGGGTTGACCCAGTACTTC
size: many; J: TRBJ1-5; V: TRBV6-6; D: TRBD1; CDR3: CASRRADRDTNQPQHF; DNA: TGTGCCAGCAGGAGAGCGGACAGGGACACCAATCAGCCCCAGCATTTT
size: .; J: TRBJ2-3; V: TRBV7-2; D: TRBD2; CDR3: CASSSGTSGITDTQYF; DNA: TGTGCCAGCAGCTCGGGGACTAGCGGGATCACAGATACGCAGTATTTT
size: .; J: TRBJ2-7; V: TRBV20-1; D: .; CDR3: CSASPEAGTFYEQYF; DNA: TGCAGTGCTAGTCCCGAGGCAGGGACCTTCTACGAGCAGTACTTC
size: few; J: TRBJ2-3; V: TRBV10-3; D: .; CDR3: CAISEGGGLSDTQYF; DNA: TGTGCCATCAGTGAAGGGGGGGGCCTATCCGATACGCAGTATTTT
size: .; J: TRBJ2-5; V: TRBV20-1; D: .; CDR3: CSARDLAGYGQTQYF; DNA: TGCAGTGCTAGAGATCTGGCAGGTTATGGACAGACCCAGTACTTC
size: .; J: TRBJ1-1; V: TRBV7-2; D: .; CDR3: CASSLGGPAMNTEAFF; DNA: TGTGCCAGCAGCTTAGGGGGGCCTGCTATGAACACTGAAGCTTTCTTT
size: .; J: TRBJ2-5; V: TRBV7-8; D: .; CDR3: CASSTGGLEQYF; DNA: TGTGCCAGCAGTACTGGGGGGTTGGAGCAGTACTTC
size: few; J: TRBJ1-4; V: TRBV24-1; D: .; CDR3: CATRQWEPRTNEKLFF; DNA: TGTGCCACCAGACAGTGGGAGCCGCGAACTAATGAAAAACTGTTTTTT
size: few; J: TRBJ2-7; V: TRBV7-2; D: .; CDR3: CASSFIAASSYEQYF; DNA: TGTGCCAGCAGCTTCATAGCGGCTAGCTCCTACGAGCAGTACTTC